This is a list of T cell receptor beta chains from one sample in a study of T cell changes during pregnancy in multiple sclerosis. Sequencing was performed with immunoSEQ multiplex PCR; in TCRdb, only in-frame clones are kept and a portion is missing. The data contain 90,000 or so clones, more than 85% of them singletons. The sequencing used peripheral blood, collected in the first trimester of pregnancy. The receptors derive from a female donor with multiple sclerosis, enrolled in a pregnancy study. Both conserved end residues are part of each CDR3. Fields, in order: D gene, V gene, clone size, J gene, CDR3 protein, CDR3 DNA. A D gene is named only where the DNA matches it firmly. The size field is filled for only some rows; it gives once, few, many or a size class.

D gene: TRBD2
V gene: TRBV4-3
clone size: -
J gene: TRBJ2-5
CDR3 protein: CASSQEGSGTRETQYF
CDR3 DNA: TGCGCCAGCAGCCAAGAGGGTAGCGGGACGCGCGAGACCCAGTACTTC

D gene: -
V gene: TRBV5-1
clone size: -
J gene: TRBJ2-7
CDR3 protein: CASSLQGLSYEQYF
CDR3 DNA: TGCGCCAGCAGCTTGCAGGGACTCTCCTACGAGCAGTACTTC

D gene: -
V gene: TRBV29-1
clone size: -
J gene: TRBJ2-3
CDR3 protein: CSALGSGTDTQYF
CDR3 DNA: TGCAGCGCCCTCGGGAGTGGGACAGATACGCAGTATTTT

D gene: -
V gene: TRBV19
clone size: few
J gene: TRBJ1-5
CDR3 protein: CASSSWTALNQPQHF
CDR3 DNA: TGTGCCAGTAGTAGTTGGACAGCTTTAAATCAGCCCCAGCATTTT

D gene: TRBD2
V gene: TRBV9
clone size: -
J gene: TRBJ2-6
CDR3 protein: CASSVLAGGGANVLTF
CDR3 DNA: TGTGCCAGCAGCGTCCTAGCGGGAGGTGGGGCCAACGTCCTGACTTTC

D gene: -
V gene: TRBV27
clone size: -
J gene: TRBJ2-3
CDR3 protein: CASKRGNRAYTDTQYF
CDR3 DNA: TGTGCCAGCAAGCGGGGAAACAGGGCTTACACAGATACGCAGTATTTT

D gene: -
V gene: TRBV14
clone size: -
J gene: TRBJ2-5
CDR3 protein: CASSQTHFRQETQYF
CDR3 DNA: TGTGCCAGCAGCCAAACTCATTTCAGGCAAGAGACCCAGTACTTC

D gene: -
V gene: TRBV7-9
clone size: -
J gene: TRBJ1-1
CDR3 protein: CASSRGGTEAFF
CDR3 DNA: TGTGCCAGCAGCCGAGGGGGCACTGAAGCTTTCTTT

D gene: -
V gene: TRBV19
clone size: -
J gene: TRBJ2-3
CDR3 protein: CASSIGRGRDTQYF
CDR3 DNA: TGTGCCAGTAGTATAGGCAGGGGGAGGGATACGCAGTATTTT

D gene: -
V gene: TRBV28
clone size: -
J gene: TRBJ1-2
CDR3 protein: CASRTVAGRGYTF
CDR3 DNA: TGTGCCAGCAGAACCGTCGCGGGTAGGGGCTACACCTTC

D gene: -
V gene: TRBV6-5
clone size: -
J gene: TRBJ2-3
CDR3 protein: CASSYSNSAGQDTQYF
CDR3 DNA: TGTGCCAGCAGTTACTCGAATTCTGCGGGGCAGGATACGCAGTATTTT

D gene: -
V gene: TRBV5-1
clone size: once
J gene: TRBJ2-3
CDR3 protein: CASRQAPHTDTQYF
CDR3 DNA: TGCGCCAGCAGACAGGCTCCTCACACAGATACGCAGTATTTT

D gene: TRBD1
V gene: TRBV7-9
clone size: -
J gene: TRBJ1-2
CDR3 protein: CASSLVGTDNYGYTF
CDR3 DNA: TGTGCCAGCAGCTTAGTAGGGACAGACAACTATGGCTACACCTTC

D gene: TRBD1
V gene: TRBV29-1
clone size: once
J gene: TRBJ1-2
CDR3 protein: CSVTGAESYGYTF
CDR3 DNA: TGCAGCGTTACAGGGGCAGAGTCATATGGCTACACCTTC

D gene: -
V gene: TRBV6-6
clone size: -
J gene: TRBJ2-3
CDR3 protein: CASRPEGLTQYF
CDR3 DNA: TGTGCCAGCAGACCGGAGGGCCTGACGCAGTATTTT

D gene: TRBD1
V gene: TRBV5-6
clone size: once
J gene: TRBJ1-2
CDR3 protein: CASSLTGAPNNYGYTF
CDR3 DNA: TGTGCCAGCAGCCTGACAGGGGCCCCTAACAACTATGGCTACACCTTC

D gene: TRBD1
V gene: TRBV28
clone size: -
J gene: TRBJ1-2
CDR3 protein: CASSLPGTGVGYTF
CDR3 DNA: TGTGCCAGCAGTTTACCCGGGACAGGGGTCGGCTACACCTTC

D gene: TRBD2
V gene: TRBV5-1
clone size: -
J gene: TRBJ2-1
CDR3 protein: CASSGGLAGVSYNEQFF
CDR3 DNA: TGCGCCAGCAGCGGGGGACTAGCGGGAGTCTCCTACAATGAGCAGTTCTTC

D gene: TRBD2
V gene: TRBV15
clone size: -
J gene: TRBJ2-5
CDR3 protein: CATSRGAGTSGQETQYF
CDR3 DNA: TGTGCCACCAGCAGAGGGGCCGGGACTAGCGGGCAAGAGACCCAGTACTTC

D gene: -
V gene: TRBV7-6
clone size: -
J gene: TRBJ1-1
CDR3 protein: CASSPRVLNTEAFF
CDR3 DNA: TGTGCCAGCAGCCCACGGGTTCTGAACACTGAAGCTTTCTTT

D gene: -
V gene: TRBV29-1
clone size: -
J gene: TRBJ1-4
CDR3 protein: CSVEADNEKLFF
CDR3 DNA: TGCAGCGTTGAGGCTGATAATGAAAAACTGTTTTTT

D gene: -
V gene: TRBV7-8
clone size: -
J gene: TRBJ2-3
CDR3 protein: CASSLGSGFIDTQYF
CDR3 DNA: TGTGCCAGCAGCTTAGGGTCAGGGTTTATCGATACGCAGTATTTT

D gene: -
V gene: TRBV5-6
clone size: -
J gene: TRBJ2-7
CDR3 protein: CASGLRGSSYEQYF
CDR3 DNA: TGTGCCAGCGGACTTCGGGGAAGCTCCTACGAGCAGTACTTC

D gene: TRBD1
V gene: TRBV6-1
clone size: -
J gene: TRBJ1-4
CDR3 protein: CASSGTGFGKLFF
CDR3 DNA: TGTGCCAGCAGTGGGACAGGGTTCGGAAAACTGTTTTTT

D gene: TRBD1
V gene: TRBV5-1
clone size: -
J gene: TRBJ1-2
CDR3 protein: CASSLSRTGGSGYGYTF
CDR3 DNA: TGCGCCAGCAGCTTGTCTCGGACAGGGGGAAGTGGCTATGGCTACACCTTC

D gene: -
V gene: TRBV7-9
clone size: -
J gene: TRBJ2-7
CDR3 protein: CASSFTYEQYF
CDR3 DNA: TGTGCCAGCAGCTTTACATACGAGCAGTACTTC

D gene: -
V gene: TRBV29-1
clone size: -
J gene: TRBJ1-1
CDR3 protein: CSFLGMDTEAFF
CDR3 DNA: TGCAGCTTTCTCGGGATGGACACTGAAGCTTTCTTT

D gene: -
V gene: TRBV5-3
clone size: -
J gene: TRBJ2-3
CDR3 protein: CARSLTDYRVCTDTQYF
CDR3 DNA: TGTGCCAGAAGCTTGACCGATTACAGGGTCTGCACAGATACGCAGTATTTT

D gene: TRBD1
V gene: TRBV6-1
clone size: -
J gene: TRBJ1-5
CDR3 protein: CATQGTVNQPQHF
CDR3 DNA: TGTGCCACCCAGGGGACAGTTAATCAGCCCCAGCATTTT

D gene: TRBD2
V gene: TRBV19
clone size: -
J gene: TRBJ2-5
CDR3 protein: CASSASSGLPYQETQYF
CDR3 DNA: TGTGCCAGTAGTGCCTCGTCGGGACTACCGTACCAAGAGACCCAGTACTTC

D gene: TRBD2
V gene: TRBV10-2
clone size: -
J gene: TRBJ2-7
CDR3 protein: CASTVLAGKRPGEQYF
CDR3 DNA: TGCGCCAGCACGGTCTTAGCGGGCAAACGGCCGGGCGAGCAGTACTTC

D gene: -
V gene: TRBV27
clone size: -
J gene: TRBJ2-7
CDR3 protein: CASSLSGGYEQYF
CDR3 DNA: TGTGCCAGCAGTTTATCCGGGGGCTACGAGCAGTACTTC

D gene: -
V gene: TRBV4-2
clone size: -
J gene: TRBJ2-5
CDR3 protein: CASSQDRRGETQYF
CDR3 DNA: TGTGCCAGCAGCCAAGATCGAAGGGGGGAGACCCAGTACTTC

D gene: TRBD1
V gene: TRBV19
clone size: -
J gene: TRBJ1-2
CDR3 protein: CASSMTGKGYTF
CDR3 DNA: TGTGCCAGTAGTATGACAGGGAAAGGCTACACCTTC

D gene: -
V gene: TRBV5-5
clone size: once
J gene: TRBJ1-1
CDR3 protein: CASSSWNTEAFF
CDR3 DNA: TGTGCCAGCAGCTCCTGGAACACTGAAGCTTTCTTT

D gene: TRBD1
V gene: TRBV11-2
clone size: -
J gene: TRBJ2-7
CDR3 protein: CASSPKPGQGRGTYEQYF
CDR3 DNA: TGTGCCAGCAGCCCGAAACCCGGACAGGGTAGGGGGACCTACGAGCAGTACTTC

D gene: -
V gene: TRBV27
clone size: -
J gene: TRBJ2-7
CDR3 protein: CASSEQGAYEQYF
CDR3 DNA: TGTGCCAGCAGTGAACAGGGTGCCTACGAGCAGTACTTC